The rows below give T cell receptor beta chains drawn from one sample of a study of control samples from healthy donors and cancer patients. Data came from immunoSEQ multiplex PCR; TCRdb stores just in-frame clones and leaves some out. This sample has approximately 120,000 clones, with over 75% found just once. Source material: blood. These receptors all come from a human donor in good health. The donor label of this sample is uncertain. The CDR3 runs from the conserved cysteine through the conserved F or W. A D gene is named only where the DNA matches it firmly. Clone size is given for some rows only: seen once, a few or many times, or a class if the clone is expanded.

CDR3	DNA	D	J	size	V
CASKAGGPISYNEQFF	TGTGCCAGCAAAGCGGGGGGGCCCATCTCCTACAATGAGCAGTTCTTC	TRBD2	TRBJ2-1	NA	TRBV5-4
CASSQDLSRTSGGGSDTQYF	TGCGCCAGCAGCCAAGACCTCAGTCGGACTAGCGGGGGGGGATCAGATACGCAGTATTTT	TRBD2	TRBJ2-3	NA	TRBV4-3
CASSLSTGGTEKLFF	TGCGCCAGCAGCTTGTCGACAGGGGGTACTGAAAAACTGTTTTTT	TRBD1	TRBJ1-4	NA	TRBV5-1
CSVGILIRGLTYEQYF	TGCAGCGTTGGCATTTTGATACGAGGATTAACCTACGAGCAGTACTTC	NA	TRBJ2-7	NA	TRBV29-1
CAVRQTREYGYTF	TGTGCCGTAAGACAGACAAGGGAATATGGCTACACCTTC	NA	TRBJ1-2	NA	TRBV10-3
CASSPGTANDQPQHF	TGTGCCAGCTCACCTGGGACAGCAAACGATCAGCCCCAGCATTTT	TRBD1	TRBJ1-5	NA	TRBV18
CASSPTSGGYNEQFF	TGCGCCAGCAGCCCGACTAGCGGGGGCTACAATGAGCAGTTCTTC	TRBD2	TRBJ2-1	NA	TRBV5-1
CASSPGLESNYGYTF	TGTGCCAGCAGTCCAGGACTCGAATCTAACTATGGCTACACCTTC	NA	TRBJ1-2	NA	TRBV6-5
CASSLAPKVYGYTF	TGTGCCAGCAGCTTGGCCCCTAAAGTCTATGGCTACACCTTC	NA	TRBJ1-2	NA	TRBV5-6
CASSLKGAEEKLFF	TGCGCCAGCAGCCTTAAGGGGGCGGAGGAAAAACTGTTTTTT	TRBD1	TRBJ1-4	NA	TRBV5-1
CASSPTPLDSNEKLFF	TGTGCCAGCTCACCAACGCCTCTCGACAGCAATGAAAAACTGTTTTTT	NA	TRBJ1-4	once	TRBV18
CASSFWEGDEQYF	TGTGCCAGCAGCTTCTGGGAGGGTGACGAGCAGTACTTC	TRBD2	TRBJ2-7	once	TRBV11-2
CASSADSYEQYF	TGTGCCAGCAGCGCTGACTCCTACGAGCAGTACTTC	NA	TRBJ2-7	NA	TRBV9
CASSLDAVINTEAFF	TGTGCCAGCAGCTTAGACGCGGTCATAAACACTGAAGCTTTCTTT	NA	TRBJ1-1	NA	TRBV7-8
CASSLGDRQETQYF	TGTGCCAGCAGCTTGGGCGACAGGCAAGAGACCCAGTACTTC	NA	TRBJ2-5	NA	TRBV5-6
CASSQTGSNYGYTF	TGCGCCAGCAGCCAAACGGGCTCTAACTATGGCTACACCTTC	NA	TRBJ1-2	NA	TRBV4-1